This T cell receptor beta chain is from a study of Ad26.COV2.S vaccination and SARS-CoV-2 variants. Background on the study: Ad26.COV2.S arm of COV1001 included the donor.

Germline V gene lookup returns CDR1 DFQATT and CDR2 SNEGSKA (reference sequence). This CDR3 contains 11 residues. The protocol was immunoSEQ multiplex PCR, while the TCRdb copy is restricted to in-frame clones and leaves out a portion. Here the sample spans 380,000 or so clones, about 89% being singletons. Study-wide results and limits: Vaccine and placebo recipients had comparable breadth of non-spike TCRs.

Noted treatment: approximately 18 received Ad26.COV2.S at low or high dose, single or two shots; 5 received placebo; per-sample allocation not given. Sampling was performed 63 days after the first vaccine or placebo injection. Worth noting for this clone: Its antigen is as yet unknown.

This clonotype was obtained from a person between 18 and 65 years old who received the Ad26.COV2.S COVID-19 vaccine or a placebo. The chain carries TRBV20-1 and TRBJ2-1; 9 positions agree with TRBD2. The specimen comprised peripheral blood, sampled in a trial of Ad26.COV2.S vaccine versus placebo. The CDR3 DNA reads as TGCAAAGCGGGAGGTTACAATGAGCAGTTCTTC. As protein: CKAGGYNEQFF.